One sample yielded the 22 T cell receptor beta chains listed below, sequenced in a study of blood T cell repertoires in COVID-19 (dated by TCRdb to 2020 to 2022). The library was obtained by the immunoSEQ multiplex PCR assay. TCRdb holds this immuneACCESS table with in-frame rearrangements only. Some clones are missing; in checked studies, unresolved V genes explain under half, and the rest has no known cause. This sample lists over 200,000 clones; around 80% were detected once. Of the sample, 15% falls within the top ten clones. The sample consisted of PBMCs or T cells enriched from blood (not recorded which). These receptors originate from a man between 40 and 49 years old who had recovered from COVID-19.

With regard to this clone: The sample contains more than one DNA sequence encoding this CDR3. The rearrangement joins TRBV2 to TRBJ2-5, with D uncertain. CDR1 and CDR2 from the germline V gene are SNHLY and FYNNEI. Trimming took off 8 bases at V and 5 bases at J, with 6 bases between the two ends. CDR3 length: 10 amino acids. As DNA, the CDR3 is TGTGCCAGCCTCGAGGAGACCCAGTACTTC. Encoded protein: CASLEETQYF.

The count of this clone is one. The gene calls are TRBV6-5 and TRBJ1-3; TRBD1 aligns across 7 bases. Germline V gene sequence: CDR1 MNHEY, CDR2 SVGAGI. The J segment lost 0 bases and the V segment lost 2 bases, leaving 1 base of the junction unmatched. The CDR3 sequence is 15 residues long. The CDR3 loop is CASSYDRDSGNTIYF. The CDR3 bases are TGTGCCAGCAGTTACGACAGGGACTCTGGAAACACCATATATTTT.

The chain employs TRBV30 and TRBJ1-5, with 8 bases lining up with TRBD1. The germline CDR1 and CDR2 sequences are GTSNPN and SVGIG (reference sequence). The CDR3 length is 14 residues. Trimming at V came to 3 bases and at J to 4 bases, leaving 5 bases not matched to a gene. The CDR3 nucleotides read TGTGCCTGGAGAGGACAGGGAAGGAATCAGCCCCAGCATTTT. Translating it yields CAWRGQGRNQPQHF.

The CDR3: CASSYGGNNSPLHF. CDR3 nucleotide sequence: TGTGCCAGCAGTTACGGGGGTAATAATTCACCCCTCCACTTT. The chain has TRBV28 and TRBJ1-6, with a possible D match to TRBD1 (5 bases). Trimming removed 4 bases from V and 5 bases from J, with 9 bases in between. CDR1 MDHEN and CDR2 SYDVKM come from the germline V gene. The CDR3 has 14 amino acids.

The chain couples TRBV27 to TRBJ2-7, with 10 bases fitting TRBD1. CDR1 is MNHEY, CDR2 SMNVEV, per germline (reference sequence). Unmatched junction bases numbered 8, after V lost 3 bases and J lost 6 bases. The CDR3 totals 15 residues. CDR3 amino acids: CASSLTRDRGPEQYF. The CDR3 DNA reads as TGTGCCAGCAGTTTGACCCGGGACAGGGGTCCCGAGCAGTACTTC.

The chain has TRBV6-6 and TRBJ1-1; D is unresolved. The V gene lost 0 bases and the J gene lost 7 bases, with 9 bases spanning the gap. Germline values: CDR1 MNHNY, CDR2 SVGAGI (reference sequence). This CDR3 contains 13 residues. The CDR3 sequence: CASSYSQANEAFF. The CDR3 region has the DNA TGTGCCAGCAGTTACTCCCAGGCGAATGAAGCTTTCTTT.

The table lists this clone with many counts. This sequence joins TRBV7-2 and TRBJ2-7; TRBD1 might be the D (5 bases). There are 12 residues in the CDR3. V was trimmed by 5 bases and J by 4 bases, leaving 9 bases between them. Germline CDR1 SGHTA, CDR2 FQGNSA. CDR3 in amino acids: CASSKTGYEQYF. The CDR3 nucleotides read TGTGCCAGCAGCAAAACAGGTTACGAGCAGTACTTC.

Written as DNA, the CDR3 is TGTGCCAGCAGCCCCCGTTCTGATAGCGGGAGCAATGAGCAGTTCTTC. Its protein product is CASSPRSDSGSNEQFF. The genes are TRBV7-3 and TRBJ2-1, with 9 nucleotides matching TRBD2. The junction had 11 bases not matched to a gene; V was cut back by 5 bases and J by 6 bases. This CDR3 has 16 residues. Germline assignment: CDR1 SGHTA and CDR2 FQGTGA.

The chain is built from TRBV2 and TRBJ1-2; unclear D gene. The CDR3 spans 15 residues. The germline V and J ends were trimmed by 4 bases and 2 bases, with 14 bases remaining between them. From germline, CDR1 is SNHLY and CDR2 FYNNEI. The CDR3 sequence is CASSGGRGWNYGYTF. CDR3 DNA sequence: TGTGCCAGCAGTGGCGGGCGCGGGTGGAACTATGGCTACACCTTC.

This sequence joins TRBV18 and TRBJ2-3; TRBD2 matches 8 bases. With V trimmed by 6 bases and J by 0 bases, 8 bases remained unmatched. Germline CDR1 is KGHSH and CDR2 is LQKENI. The CDR3 consists of 16 residues. CDR3 residues: CASSSTSGSSTDTQYF. CDR3 coding DNA: TGTGCCAGCTCGTCCACTAGCGGCTCTAGCACAGATACGCAGTATTTT.

V gene TRBV25-1 combines with J gene TRBJ2-5; 14 nucleotides agree with TRBD2. This CDR3 spans 16 amino acids. The V segment lost 5 bases and the J segment 5 bases; nucleotides outside the gene matches: 7. CDR1 MGHDK and CDR2 SYGVNS come from the germline V gene. The CDR3 coding sequence is TGTGCCAGCAGTCCAGGACTAGCGGGAGGTGGGGAGACCCAGTACTTC. As protein: CASSPGLAGGGETQYF.

This chain links TRBV6-6 with TRBJ2-2; 10 bases agree with TRBD2. Germline lookup yields CDR1 MNHNY and CDR2 SVGAGI (reference sequence). The trim removed 4 bases at V and 4 bases at J, leaving 6 bases unmatched. The length of the CDR3 is 16 residues. CDR3 protein: CASSSRTSGSTGELFF. DNA for the CDR3: TGTGCCAGCAGTTCCCGGACTAGCGGAAGCACCGGGGAGCTGTTTTTT.

V and J are TRBV9 and TRBJ2-1, with D possibly being TRBD2 (5 bases). The CDR3 runs 15 residues. Trimming shortened V by 1 base and J by 4 bases, and 12 bases separated the two germline ends. CDR1 is SGDLS and CDR2 is YYNGEE in the germline V gene. The CDR3 here is CASSVRASRYNEQFF. Written as DNA, the CDR3 is TGTGCCAGCAGCGTAAGGGCTAGCAGGTACAATGAGCAGTTCTTC.

The rearrangement joins TRBV7-8 to TRBJ1-4; D uncertain. In germline, CDR1 is SGHVS, CDR2 FQNEAQ. The CDR3 consists of 16 residues. The V end lost 4 bases, the J end lost 0 bases, and 12 bases lay between the germline ends. DNA of the CDR3: TGTGCCAGCAGCTCAGAGGTTCCAGCAACTAATGAAAAACTGTTTTTT. This gives the protein CASSSEVPATNEKLFF.

A few counts support this clone. This chain joins TRBV5-4 and TRBJ2-3; 11 bases are shared with TRBD1. In germline, CDR1 is SGHNT, CDR2 YYREEE (reference sequence). This CDR3 region has 15 residues. After removal of 5 bases from V and 3 bases from J, the junction contained 5 bases not matched to a gene. The CDR3 region has the DNA TGTGCCAGCAGGGGACAGGGGGGTTCTACAGATACGCAGTATTTT. Residues: CASRGQGGSTDTQYF. The full variable domain, rest sourced from reference TRBV5-4 and TRBJ2-3, is ETGVTQSPTHLIKTRGQQVTLRCSSQSGHNTVSWYQQALGQGPQFIFQYYREEENGRGNFPPRFSGLQFPNYSSELNVNALELDDSALYLCASRGQGGSTDTQYFGPGTRLTVL.

The J gene is TRBJ1-2, the V gene TRBV5-4, with TRBD1 as a possible D gene (5 bases). Germline assignment: CDR1 SGHNT and CDR2 YYREEE (reference sequence). The CDR3 is 13 residues long. V was cut by 3 bases and J by 8 bases, with 14 bases left in between. CDR3 DNA sequence: TGTGCCAGCAGCTCTCGGGGGGGGAAAGGCTACACCTTC. Translated, it gives CASSSRGGKGYTF.

The chain is built from TRBV6-5 and TRBJ1-2; D remains unclear. This CDR3 region has 14 residues. Germline V CDR1 and CDR2: MNHEY, SVGAGI. The V gene lost 0 bases and the J gene lost 1 base, with 6 bases spanning the gap. The CDR3 loop reads CASSYSAINYGYTF. CDR3 in DNA: TGTGCCAGCAGTTACTCGGCCATTAACTATGGCTACACCTTC.

About this clone itself: In the same sample, other DNA sequences code for this CDR3. The V gene is TRBV7-9, the J gene TRBJ1-1; TRBD1 matches at 9 bases. Per the germline V gene, CDR1 is SEHNR and CDR2 is FQNEAQ (reference sequence). The CDR3 sequence is 14 residues long. V shed 5 bases and J 2 bases; nucleotides not matched to a gene: 3. The CDR3 sequence: CASSPGQGNTEAFF. CDR3 DNA: TGTGCCAGCAGCCCGGGACAGGGTAACACTGAAGCTTTCTTT.

This clone appeared a single time. This chain links TRBV18 with TRBJ1-2; no clear D. Trimming took 3 bases from V and 5 from J, leaving 7 bases between them. CDR1 is KGHSH and CDR2 is LQKENI in the germline V gene. This CDR3 has 12 amino acids. CDR3 coding DNA: TGTGCCAGCTCACCGGTGAGATATGGCTACACCTTC. Translated, it gives CASSPVRYGYTF.

The V call is TRBV7-9, the J call TRBJ2-1; D gene uncertain. The V gene lost 3 bases and the J gene lost 3 bases, with 9 bases spanning the gap. CDR1 and CDR2 (germline): SEHNR, FQNEAQ (reference sequence). The CDR3 consists of 14 residues. The CDR3 sequence: CASSFAAGYNEQFF. CDR3 DNA sequence: TGTGCCAGCAGCTTTGCGGCCGGCTACAATGAGCAGTTCTTC.

This clone was seen only once. This rearrangement joins TRBV9 to TRBJ1-4; D is possibly TRBD1 (6 bases). CDR1 is SGDLS and CDR2 is YYNGEE in the germline V gene. This CDR3 comprises 14 residues. Trimming shortened V by 2 bases and J by 5 bases, and 10 bases separated the two germline ends. The CDR3 sequence is CASSVGGQNEKLFF. CDR3 bases: TGTGCCAGCAGCGTCGGTGGACAGAATGAAAAACTGTTTTTT.

V is TRBV6-5 and J is TRBJ2-7, with D possibly being TRBD1 (5 bases). Germline V CDR1 and CDR2: MNHEY, SVGAGI. Trimming shortened V by 6 bases and J by 6 bases, and 18 bases separated the two germline ends. The CDR3 runs 14 residues. The CDR3 DNA sequence: TGTGCCAGCAGCATCCAGGGATTCAAGGCCGAGCAGTACTTC. Its translation is CASSIQGFKAEQYF.